The 19 T cell receptor beta chains below all came from one sample that was sequenced in a study of identical twins. TCRdb reprocessed the 5' RACE reads with MiXCR, giving one entry per CDR3 protein. This table has some 440,000 distinct CDR3 sequences, roughly 26% appearing once. These same records also appear under a second study, on T cells expressing NK-cell markers.

The source material was CD4+ T cells sorted from blood. These receptors were taken from a woman aged 18-29 years in good health.

The V and J genes are TRBV7-9 and TRBJ1-3; tentatively, D is TRBD1 (6 bases). The germline V gene has CDR1 SEHNR and CDR2 FQNEAQ (reference sequence). Trimming stripped 5 bases from V and 1 base from J, with 18 bases between. This CDR3 is built from 17 residues. Here the CDR3 DNA reads TGTGCCAGCAGCCCCACCCGGCAGGGGCGATCTGGAAACACCATATATTTT. Encoded protein: CASSPTRQGRSGNTIYF.

The CDR3 sequence is CATSQSGWGLGEQFF. The DNA of the CDR3 is TGTGCCACCAGTCAGAGCGGGTGGGGCCTCGGGGAGCAGTTCTTC. The chain is built from TRBV24-1 and TRBJ2-1; maybe TRBD2 (6 bases). Germline CDR1 KGHDR, CDR2 SFDVKD. V shed 6 bases and J shed 10 bases, with 21 bases lying between them. The CDR3 is made up of 15 amino acids.

As DNA, the CDR3 is TGTGCCAGCAGTTTGTCGGGAGGCGACGTCCAGTACTTC. It yields the protein CASSLSGGDVQYF. This sequence joins TRBV12-3 or TRBV12-4 and TRBJ2-5; 7 bases align to TRBD2. V trimming: 3 bases; J trimming: 10 bases; junction bases outside the gene matches: 8. This CDR3 comprises 13 residues.

This sequence joins TRBV5-1 and TRBJ2-3; D is unresolved. This CDR3 spans 13 amino acids. V was shortened by 4 bases and J by 3 bases, with 9 bases between the two germline ends. Germline values: CDR1 SGHRS, CDR2 YFSETQ. The CDR3 sequence is CASSIGTTDTQYF. The CDR3, as DNA: TGCGCCAGCAGCATAGGCACTACAGATACGCAGTATTTT.

This clonotype was counted many times. V usage is TRBV5-1 and J usage is TRBJ2-1, with D maybe TRBD2 (7 bases). The germline gives CDR1 SGHRS, CDR2 YFSETQ. The CDR3 loop spans 16 amino acids. The germline V and J ends were trimmed by 0 bases and 0 bases, with 10 bases remaining between them. CDR3 protein: CASSLGGGSSYNEQFF. The CDR3 DNA reads as TGCGCCAGCAGCTTGGGGGGGGGCAGCTCCTACAATGAGCAGTTCTTC.

This clonotype showed up just a few times. The chain is built from TRBV25-1 and TRBJ2-5; D assignment may be TRBD1 or TRBD2 (5 bases each). Germline CDR1 is MGHDK and CDR2 is SYGVNS. This CDR3 comprises 15 residues. Trimming took 2 bases from V and 4 from J, leaving 14 bases between them. DNA for the CDR3: TGTGCCAGCAGTGAACTAGGGCTGAGGGGAGAGACCCAGTACTTC. This translates into CASSELGLRGETQYF.

This clonotype was observed a handful of times. This sequence joins TRBV5-1 and TRBJ2-5; TRBD2 matches at 8 bases. The ends lost 0 bases at V and 1 base at J; junction bases unmatched: 2. The CDR3 contains 15 residues. CDR1 is SGHRS, CDR2 YFSETQ, per germline. The CDR3 region has the DNA TGCGCCAGCAGCTTGGTGGGACTAGGCCAAGAGACCCAGTACTTC. This sequence encodes CASSLVGLGQETQYF.

J is TRBJ2-1 and V is TRBV3-1; D perhaps matches TRBD2 (5 bases). V lost 1 base and J 7 bases, leaving 11 bases between the germline ends. This CDR3 region has 14 residues. Germline V lookup: CDR1 LGHDT, CDR2 YNNKEL (reference sequence). The CDR3: CASSQGGGGNEQFF. DNA of the CDR3: TGTGCCAGCAGCCAAGGTGGAGGTGGGAATGAGCAGTTCTTC.

The V gene is TRBV12-3 or TRBV12-4, the J gene TRBJ2-3, with D perhaps given as TRBD1 or TRBD2 (5 bases each). This CDR3 region has 14 residues. Trimming removed 6 bases at V and 5 bases at J, with 15 bases between. CDR3 in DNA: TGTGCCAGCAGCCGGGGCTCTCAACTAGATACGCAGTATTTT. Protein product: CASSRGSQLDTQYF.

This clonotype has only a few counts. CDR3 region: CASSQGLYNEQFF. The CDR3 DNA follows: TGCGCCAGCAGCCAGGGACTCTACAATGAGCAGTTCTTC. The chain uses TRBV4-3 and TRBJ2-1; D might be TRBD2 (6 bases). The germline V and J ends were trimmed by 3 bases and 3 bases, with 6 bases remaining between them. Looked up from germline, CDR1 is LGHNA and CDR2 is YSLEER. The CDR3 has 13 amino acids.

The table lists this clonotype with a few counts. This chain links TRBV3-1 with TRBJ1-2, with a tentative D call TRBD1 (5 bases). This CDR3 spans 14 amino acids. CDR1 is LGHDT and CDR2 is YNNKEL in the germline V gene (reference sequence). Trimming stripped 4 bases from V and 10 bases from J, with 19 bases between. The CDR3 region is CASSLQASDRFYTF. In nucleotides, the CDR3 is TGTGCCAGCAGCCTACAAGCTTCCGACAGATTCTACACCTTC.

The chain recombines TRBV29-1 with TRBJ2-7, with D possibly being TRBD2 (5 bases). The germline CDR1 and CDR2 sequences are SQVTM and ANQGSEA. This CDR3 is built from 13 residues. V was pared by 1 base and J by 5 bases, with 12 bases between. CDR3 protein: CSVEGGLWNEQYF. CDR3 sequence (DNA): TGCAGCGTTGAAGGTGGACTTTGGAACGAGCAGTACTTC.

The table lists this clonotype with a few counts. V gene TRBV5-1 combines with J gene TRBJ2-2; D tentatively reads TRBD1 or TRBD2 (7 bases each). The CDR3 contains 16 residues. V dropped 4 bases and J dropped 4 bases, with 17 bases sitting between them. In germline, CDR1 is SGHRS, CDR2 YFSETQ. Here the CDR3 reads CASSVRGGSRTGELFF. Here the CDR3 DNA reads TGCGCCAGCAGCGTCAGGGGGGGGAGCCGCACCGGGGAGCTGTTTTTT.

This clonotype was counted a single time. This chain uses TRBV2 with TRBJ1-2; 7 bases agree with TRBD1. This CDR3 has 15 amino acids. CDR1 and CDR2 from the germline V gene are SNHLY and FYNNEI. V was clipped by 4 bases and J by 4 bases; unmatched bases: 9. The CDR3 protein is CASSATGEGTYGYTF. The CDR3 DNA follows: TGTGCCAGCAGTGCAACAGGGGAGGGGACCTATGGCTACACCTTC.

Turning to this clonotype: The junction departs from the called germline gene at one end, perhaps through a read error. This sequence joins TRBV5-1 and TRBJ1-1; D remains unclear. The germline V gene encodes CDR1 SGHRS and CDR2 YFSETQ. There are 14 residues in the CDR3. CDR3 amino acids: CASSFVGRNTEASF. The CDR3 region has the DNA TGCGCCAGCAGCTTCGTTGGCCGTAACACTGAAGCTTCCTTT.

This clonotype came up a few times. J is TRBJ1-6 and V is TRBV15, with D unclear. Germline V gives CDR1 LNHNV, CDR2 YYDKDF (reference sequence). Trimming pared 6 bases from V and 7 bases from J, leaving 16 bases between. This CDR3 is built from 15 residues. CDR3 loop: CATRAREGRNSPLHF. The CDR3 DNA reads TGTGCCACCAGGGCGAGGGAGGGTCGGAATTCACCCCTCCACTTT.

In this sample, this clonotype turned up a few times. CDR3 nucleotides: TGCAGTGGTCTTCTAGCACCTAAGCAGTACTTC. It is translated as CSGLLAPKQYF. The chain is built from TRBV20-1 and TRBJ2-7; TRBD2 might be the D (5 bases). Per the germline V gene, CDR1 is DFQATT and CDR2 is SNEGSKA (reference sequence). The CDR3 is 11 residues long. V was trimmed by 7 bases and J by 8 bases, leaving 15 bases between them.

This clonotype was observed a handful of times. The chain couples TRBV30 to TRBJ2-7; TRBD1 might be the D (5 bases). This CDR3 spans 16 amino acids. Germline values: CDR1 GTSNPN, CDR2 SVGIG (reference sequence). Trimming left V 0 bases short and J 2 bases short, with 17 bases between. CDR3 sequence (DNA): TGTGCCTGGAGTGTACATCGACAGCCCGGGCCCTACGAGCAGTACTTC. Its protein is CAWSVHRQPGPYEQYF.

The V call is TRBV19, the J call TRBJ1-2, with D uncertain. Trimming pared 5 bases from V and 6 bases from J, leaving 10 bases between. CDR1 LNHDA and CDR2 SQIVND come from the germline V gene (reference sequence). This CDR3 has 12 amino acids. The CDR3 reads CASSFPGNGYTF. For the CDR3, the DNA is TGTGCCAGTAGTTTCCCGGGTAATGGCTACACCTTC.